The 29 T cell receptor beta chains presented below share a single source sample, sequenced in a study of cytomegalovirus exposure and HLA in healthy donors. PCR employed 60 Vbeta and 13 Jbeta primers. Assay: immunoSEQ multiplex PCR; the TCRdb copy retains only in-frame clones and omits some. Of 200,000 to 250,000 clones in the sample, over 70% were seen once. The specimen was PBMCs. The receptors were sampled from a woman in her sixties or seventies in good health and CMV-seropositive.

This chain joins TRBV6-1 and TRBJ1-1; the D is unclear. V gave up 6 bases and J gave up 2 bases, with 13 bases separating them. The CDR3 spans 14 residues. In germline, CDR1 is MNHNS, CDR2 SASEGT. The CDR3 sequence: CASSTGSLNTEAFF. The CDR3 bases are TGTGCCAGCAGCACCGGGAGTCTTAACACTGAAGCTTTCTTT.

In the case of this clone: Other DNA sequences in the sample encode the same CDR3. This rearrangement joins TRBV5-1 to TRBJ1-2, with D tentatively TRBD1 (6 bases). Between the trimmed V and J ends, which lost 2 bases and 5 bases, there was a span of 7 bases. The CDR3 runs to 12 residues. CDR1 is SGHRS and CDR2 is YFSETQ in the germline V gene. The CDR3 region has the DNA TGCGCCAGCAGCTTAGGACAGTATGGCTACACCTTC. This encodes CASSLGQYGYTF.

The chain uses TRBV5-6 and TRBJ2-3, with D unclear. Germline V lookup: CDR1 SGHDT, CDR2 YYEEEE. The germline V and J ends were trimmed by 5 bases and 2 bases, with 12 bases remaining between them. The CDR3 length is 14 residues. In DNA, the CDR3 is TGTGCCAGCAGGACGCTCCGGGTCACAGATACGCAGTATTTT. Its protein is CASRTLRVTDTQYF.

This chain links TRBV28 with TRBJ1-1, with TRBD1 matching over 8 bases. Germline CDR1 reads MDHEN; CDR2 reads SYDVKM. The CDR3 is 12 residues long. The junction had 5 bases not matched to a gene; V was cut back by 6 bases and J by 8 bases. This CDR3 is CASRLGQGEAFF. CDR3 bases: TGTGCCAGCAGACTAGGACAGGGAGAAGCTTTCTTT.

V and J are TRBV5-1 and TRBJ1-4; 7 nucleotides match TRBD1. Trimming took 4 bases from V and 3 from J; bases not matched to a gene: 9. Germline values: CDR1 SGHRS, CDR2 YFSETQ. There are 16 residues in the CDR3. The DNA of the CDR3 is TGCGCCAGCAGCCCCGGGACAGCAGAGGCTAATGAAAAACTGTTTTTT. As protein: CASSPGTAEANEKLFF.

This chain uses TRBV19 with TRBJ1-5; 9 bases map to TRBD1. Trimming took 8 bases from V and 7 from J; bases not matched to a gene: 9. The CDR3 consists of 14 residues. Germline loops: CDR1 LNHDA, CDR2 SQIVND (reference sequence). The CDR3, as DNA: TGTGCCAGTGCAACCACAGGGGGCAGCCAGCCCCAGCATTTT. Its protein is CASATTGGSQPQHF.

The chain combines TRBV9 with TRBJ2-7; maybe TRBD1 (5 bases). The CDR3 loop spans 14 amino acids. CDR1 and CDR2 (germline): SGDLS, YYNGEE. Trimming removed 2 bases at V and 2 bases at J, with 11 bases between. DNA of the CDR3: TGTGCCAGCAGCGTCTCCGGACAAGCCTACGAGCAGTACTTC. This gives the protein CASSVSGQAYEQYF.

A remark on this clone: Within the sample, other DNA sequences also encode this same CDR3. The V gene is TRBV2, the J gene TRBJ2-1, with 8 bases fitting TRBD1. CDR1 is SNHLY, CDR2 FYNNEI, per germline. CDR3 size: 15 residues. Unmatched junction bases numbered 5, after V lost 6 bases and J lost 1 base. CDR3 in amino acids: CASSLRQGSYNEQFF. Here the CDR3 DNA reads TGTGCCAGCAGCCTAAGACAGGGGTCCTACAATGAGCAGTTCTTC.

This clone came up a few times. V is TRBV28 and J is TRBJ1-2; TRBD1 agrees at 8 bases. Trimming cost V 4 bases and J 7 bases; bases outside gene matches: 11. The CDR3 spans 15 residues. Germline V gives CDR1 MDHEN, CDR2 SYDVKM. CDR3 sequence: CASSSPPPGGGGYTF. DNA of the CDR3: TGTGCCAGCAGTTCCCCACCCCCAGGGGGCGGTGGCTACACCTTC.

DNA for the CDR3: TGTGCCAGCAGCCCACAGGGGGCCACAGATACGCAGTATTTT. Its protein product is CASSPQGATDTQYF. This chain connects TRBV5-4 to TRBJ2-3, with TRBD1 identical over 9 bases. This CDR3 is 14 amino acids long. Germline values: CDR1 SGHNT, CDR2 YYREEE (reference sequence). With 4 bases clipped from V and 2 bases from J, the junction kept 2 bases outside the gene matches.

V is TRBV5-4 and J is TRBJ2-7, with TRBD2 matching over 10 bases. J was trimmed by 0 bases and V by 0 bases; bases with no gene match: 9. The CDR3 length is 18 residues. Germline V gives CDR1 SGHNT, CDR2 YYREEE (reference sequence). The chain's CDR3 is CASSLAASGGPTSYEQYF. The CDR3 DNA is TGTGCCAGCAGCTTGGCGGCTAGCGGGGGTCCTACCTCCTACGAGCAGTACTTC.

The chain carries TRBV7-3 and TRBJ2-5; 7 bases are a match to TRBD1. The germline CDR1 and CDR2 sequences are SGHTA and FQGTGA. This CDR3 region has 16 residues. Unmatched junction bases numbered 11, after V lost 5 bases and J lost 2 bases. Here the CDR3 DNA reads TGTGCCAGCAGCCTACACAGGGGTGGGGGACAAGAGACCCAGTACTTC. It encodes CASSLHRGGGQETQYF.

The chain uses TRBV5-4 and TRBJ2-5; 9 nucleotides agree with TRBD1. This CDR3 contains 16 residues. Germline-derived CDR1 and CDR2 are SGHNT and YYREEE (reference sequence). V dropped 4 bases and J dropped 11; count of bases not matched to a gene: 18. CDR3 DNA: TGTGCCAGCAGCGACTATTCGGCCGGGACAGGGTTGGAGCAGTACTTC. It specifies CASSDYSAGTGLEQYF. The full variable domain, in which reference TRBV5-4 and TRBJ2-5 provide the parts outside the CDR3, is ETGVTQSPTHLIKTRGQQVTLRCSSQSGHNTVSWYQQALGQGPQFIFQYYREEENGRGNFPPRFSGLQFPNYSSELNVNALELDDSALYLCASSDYSAGTGLEQYFGPGTRLLVL.

This clone was counted between two and nine times. V gene TRBV19 combines with J gene TRBJ2-3, with unresolved D. Trimming removed 9 bases from V and 3 bases from J, with 4 bases in between. This CDR3 has 10 amino acids. The germline V gene encodes CDR1 LNHDA and CDR2 SQIVND (reference sequence). CDR3 residues: CARRTDTQYF. The CDR3 DNA is TGTGCCAGACGGACAGATACGCAGTATTTT.

The genes are TRBV5-5 and TRBJ2-3, with unresolved D. Germline V lookup: CDR1 SGHKS, CDR2 YYEKEE (reference sequence). The CDR3 runs to 15 residues. Trimming cost V 4 bases and J 1 base, with 13 bases left between them. As DNA, the CDR3 is TGTGCCAGCAGCCCCTCCCCAGGCCGCACAGATACGCAGTATTTT. Translation: CASSPSPGRTDTQYF.

The chain is built from TRBV27 and TRBJ2-5; 11 bases match TRBD1. The germline CDR1 and CDR2 sequences are MNHEY and SMNVEV (reference sequence). This CDR3 is 15 amino acids long. Unmatched junction bases numbered 3, after V lost 4 bases and J lost 2 bases. CDR3 amino acids: CASSWTGGQQETQYF. The CDR3 coding sequence is TGTGCCAGCAGTTGGACAGGGGGCCAGCAAGAGACCCAGTACTTC.

This clone turned up a few times. This chain links TRBV5-6 with TRBJ2-7; D unresolved. Germline V lookup: CDR1 SGHDT, CDR2 YYEEEE. The germline V and J ends were trimmed by 0 bases and 9 bases, with 7 bases remaining between them. The CDR3 extends over 11 amino acids. The CDR3 sequence: CASSLGRSQYF. The CDR3, as DNA: TGTGCCAGCAGCTTGGGGCGGTCGCAGTACTTC.

V and J are TRBV6-4 and TRBJ2-3; D ambiguous. From germline, CDR1 is MRHNA and CDR2 SNTAGT. The V gene lost 4 bases and the J gene lost 1 base, with 9 bases spanning the gap. The CDR3 covers 14 residues. The CDR3 nucleotides read TGTGCCAGCAGTGTTGGCGGCGGCACAGATACGCAGTATTTT. Amino acids: CASSVGGGTDTQYF.

V gene TRBV7-9 combines with J gene TRBJ1-2; 7 bases agree with TRBD1. Per germline, CDR1 SEHNR and CDR2 FQNEAQ (reference sequence). The CDR3 extends over 12 amino acids. V lost 4 bases, J lost 6 bases, and 2 bases stayed unmatched. Here the CDR3 reads CASSSGQDGYTF. DNA of the CDR3: TGTGCCAGCAGCTCTGGACAGGATGGCTACACCTTC.

The CDR3 sequence is CAWGLLTDTQYF. In nucleotides, the CDR3 is TGTGCCTGGGGACTCCTCACAGATACGCAGTATTTT. The chain uses TRBV30 and TRBJ2-3; D might be TRBD2 (5 bases). CDR3 size: 12 residues. Trimming took off 5 bases at V and 2 bases at J, with 8 bases between the two ends. Germline V gene sequence: CDR1 GTSNPN, CDR2 SVGIG (reference sequence). Looking up the rest from reference TRBV30 and TRBJ2-3 gives the full variable domain: SQTIHQWPATLVQPVGSPLSLECTVEGTSNPNLYWYRQAAGRGLQLLFYSVGIGQISSEVPQNLSASRPQDRQFILSSKKLLLSDSGFYLCAWGLLTDTQYFGPGTRLTVL.

This clone was observed a few times. V is TRBV5-1 and J is TRBJ2-7; possibly TRBD2 for D (7 bases). Germline lookup yields CDR1 SGHRS and CDR2 YFSETQ. V lost 0 bases and J lost 3, with 16 bases in between. The CDR3 runs to 16 residues. The CDR3 bases are TGCGCCAGCAGCTTGGTAGGGGGGGCCTCAGGCTACGAGCAGTACTTC. Translating it yields CASSLVGGASGYEQYF.

This clone was picked up a small number of times. V is TRBV27 and J is TRBJ2-1, with 10 nucleotides matching TRBD2. The CDR3 is 15 amino acids. Germline CDR1 reads MNHEY; CDR2 reads SMNVEV (reference sequence). The trim removed 5 bases at V and 8 bases at J, leaving 9 bases unmatched. CDR3 protein: CASSQLAGNPDEQFF. CDR3 coding DNA: TGTGCCAGCAGTCAACTAGCGGGGAATCCAGATGAGCAGTTCTTC.

The gene calls are TRBV10-3 and TRBJ2-5; TRBD1 is a possible D gene (6 bases). V was trimmed by 6 bases and J by 5 bases, leaving 16 bases between them. The CDR3 has 14 residues. The V gene's germline CDR1 is ENHRY and CDR2 SYGVKD. The CDR3 sequence is CAIRGTGPVETQYF. DNA of the CDR3: TGTGCCATCAGGGGAACAGGGCCCGTCGAGACCCAGTACTTC.

V usage is TRBV4-3 and J usage is TRBJ2-5; D is unclear. Germline lookup yields CDR1 LGHNA and CDR2 YSLEER. Deletions cut 1 base from V and 4 bases from J, with 7 bases between. The CDR3 consists of 13 residues. The CDR3: CASSQALPETQYF. The DNA for the CDR3 is TGCGCCAGCAGCCAAGCACTTCCAGAGACCCAGTACTTC.

This clone was seen once. The rearrangement uses TRBV5-8 and TRBJ1-5; 7 nucleotides agree with TRBD1. V lost 2 bases, J lost 2 bases, and 7 bases stayed unmatched. Germline loops: CDR1 SGHTS, CDR2 YDEGEE. The CDR3 consists of 16 residues. The CDR3 DNA sequence: TGTGCCAGCAGCTTAAACAGGGGCCTTGGCAATCAGCCCCAGCATTTT. Its protein is CASSLNRGLGNQPQHF.

V gene TRBV28 combines with J gene TRBJ2-7; no definite D call. The V gene's germline CDR1 is MDHEN and CDR2 SYDVKM. With 2 bases removed from V and 5 bases from J, the gap between germline ends came to 7 bases. The CDR3 runs to 12 residues. DNA of the CDR3: TGTGCCAGCAGTTTAAGCGCCCACGAGCAGTACTTC. Protein: CASSLSAHEQYF.

The J gene is TRBJ1-1, the V gene TRBV7-9; TRBD1 agrees at 9 bases. J gave up 1 base and V 4 bases, and 4 bases lay outside the gene matches. The CDR3 is made up of 15 amino acids. Germline V gene sequence: CDR1 SEHNR, CDR2 FQNEAQ (reference sequence). The DNA of the CDR3 is TGTGCCAGCAGCTCTCAACAGGGGGCGAACACTGAAGCTTTCTTT. As protein: CASSSQQGANTEAFF.

This clone occurred a few times. The J gene is TRBJ1-2, the V gene TRBV21-1; TRBD1 was called by the table and not checked on the DNA. TRBV21-1 is a pseudogene segment. This CDR3 has 17 residues. Here the CDR3 DNA reads TGTGCCAGCAGCATCGATAAAGAGGGGGACCCATACTATGGCTACACCTTC. This sequence encodes CASSIDKEGDPYYGYTF.

V and J are TRBV7-2 and TRBJ1-3, with 10 bases matching TRBD1. With 1 base clipped from V and 11 bases from J, the junction kept 5 bases outside the gene matches. CDR3 length: 14 residues. Germline V gene sequence: CDR1 SGHTA, CDR2 FQGNSA. This CDR3 is CASSLGGQGMSIYF. CDR3 DNA sequence: TGTGCCAGCAGCTTAGGGGGACAGGGGATGTCCATATATTTT.